These T cell receptor beta chains were read from a single sample in a study of T cell changes during pregnancy in multiple sclerosis. The table came from immunoSEQ multiplex PCR; TCRdb's copy has only in-frame clones and leaves some out. In the table there are about 46,000 clones, more than 85% of which are singletons. The sequences come from CD8+ T cells from peripheral blood mononuclear cells, collected after pregnancy. These TCRs come from a female donor with multiple sclerosis, enrolled in a pregnancy study. Each CDR3 is given with its conserved first and last residue. D genes are given only for firm matches. Rows give clone size only sometimes, using once, few, many, or a class for an expanded clone.

d_call j_call v_call clone_size cdr3_aa cdr3_nt
TRBD1 TRBJ1-5 TRBV5-5 once CASSTGGRGNQPQHF TGTGCCAGCTCTACAGGGGGTAGGGGCAATCAGCCCCAGCATTTT
NA TRBJ2-1 TRBV7-3 NA CASSPRGALNEQFF TGTGCCAGCAGCCCTCGGGGGGCGCTCAATGAGCAGTTCTTC
TRBD2 TRBJ2-1 TRBV29-1 NA CGVWGTSGNNEQFF TGCGGCGTGTGGGGGACTAGCGGAAACAATGAGCAGTTCTTC
TRBD1 TRBJ2-3 TRBV30 NA CAWDRGGTDTQYF TGTGCCTGGGACAGGGGCGGCACAGATACGCAGTATTTT
NA TRBJ2-7 TRBV18 NA CASSPSQGGPYEQYF TGTGCCAGCTCACCCTCCCAGGGGGGCCCCTACGAGCAGTACTTC
NA TRBJ1-3 TRBV14 NA CASSQDSGGNGNTIYF TGTGCCAGCAGCCAAGATTCTGGGGGCAATGGAAACACCATATATTTT
NA TRBJ1-1 TRBV6-6 NA CASRQKTGATEAFF TGTGCCAGCAGACAAAAGACAGGAGCCACTGAAGCTTTCTTT
NA TRBJ1-2 TRBV2 few CASSERINYGYTF TGTGCCAGCAGTGAGAGGATTAACTATGGCTACACCTTC
TRBD1 TRBJ2-2 TRBV30 NA CAWSHFTGGSNTGELFF TGTGCCTGGAGCCATTTTACAGGGGGCTCGAACACCGGGGAGCTGTTTTTT
NA TRBJ2-3 TRBV4-3 NA CASSQNGLLGSTDTQYF TGCGCCAGCAGCCAAAACGGCCTACTAGGTAGCACAGATACGCAGTATTTT
NA TRBJ1-1 TRBV4-2 NA CASSQDGGLLEYTEAFF TGTGCCAGCAGCCAAGACGGCGGGCTTTTGGAGTACACTGAAGCTTTCTTT
TRBD1 TRBJ2-7 TRBV27 NA CASRTTGNEQYF TGTGCCAGCAGGACGACAGGGAACGAGCAGTACTTC
NA TRBJ2-7 TRBV5-5 NA CASSLETAWYEQYF TGTGCCAGCAGCTTGGAGACAGCGTGGTACGAGCAGTACTTC
TRBD1 TRBJ1-2 TRBV12-5 NA CASGPGQVYGYTF TGTGCTAGTGGTCCGGGACAGGTCTATGGCTACACCTTC
NA TRBJ1-1 TRBV19 NA CASRQQYMNTEAFF TGTGCCAGTAGACAACAGTACATGAACACTGAAGCTTTCTTT
TRBD2 TRBJ2-1 TRBV19 NA CASRPTSGSFNEQFF TGTGCCAGTAGACCAACTAGCGGGAGTTTTAATGAGCAGTTCTTC
TRBD2 TRBJ2-6 TRBV7-8 NA CASSLIGGGTGANVLTF TGTGCCAGCAGCTTAATCGGGGGGGGGACTGGGGCCAACGTCCTGACTTTC
NA TRBJ1-2 TRBV9 NA CASSVVPANYGYTF TGTGCCAGCAGCGTAGTGCCAGCTAACTATGGCTACACCTTC